These 6 T cell receptor beta chains were sequenced from one sample in a study of cytomegalovirus exposure and HLA in healthy donors. Researchers ran the PCR with 60 Vbeta and 13 Jbeta primers. Method: immunoSEQ multiplex PCR; TCRdb's copy keeps in-frame clones and lacks some. The data hold about 150,000 clones, with roughly 80% observed a single time. The source material was PBMCs. The source is a man aged 35 to 55 in good health and CMV-seropositive.

This clone was seen just once. The chain joins TRBV6-6 to TRBJ2-1; D might be TRBD2 (6 bases). The CDR3 loop spans 11 amino acids. The germline V and J ends were trimmed by 9 bases and 9 bases, with 12 bases remaining between them. Germline CDR1 reads MNHNY; CDR2 reads SVGAGI (reference sequence). The CDR3 region has the DNA TGTGCCAGTGGGACCGGGGGTGAGCAGTTCTTC. Residues: CASGTGGEQFF.

The gene calls are TRBV28 and TRBJ2-7, with D possibly being TRBD1 (5 bases). The germline V gene has CDR1 MDHEN and CDR2 SYDVKM. With 2 bases removed from V and 4 bases from J, the gap between germline ends came to 15 bases. The CDR3 runs 15 residues. The CDR3 protein is CASSLAAQGWYEQYF. The CDR3 nucleotides are TGTGCCAGCAGTTTAGCGGCTCAGGGATGGTACGAGCAGTACTTC.

The chain has TRBV14 and TRBJ2-2, with D hard to call. Germline V CDR1 and CDR2: SGHDN, FVKESK. V lost 1 base, J lost 2 bases, and 14 bases lay in between. The CDR3 extends over 17 amino acids. DNA for the CDR3: TGTGCCAGCAGCCAAGGACCCCTTTGGAGCAACACCGGGGAGCTGTTTTTT. Its protein product is CASSQGPLWSNTGELFF.

V and J are TRBV5-6 and TRBJ2-5; 8 bases fit TRBD1. The CDR3 is 14 residues long. V was clipped by 0 bases and J by 4 bases; unmatched bases: 2. The V gene's germline CDR1 is SGHDT and CDR2 YYEEEE. Here the CDR3 DNA reads TGTGCCAGCAGCTTGGGTCAGGGGGCAGAGACCCAGTACTTC. Translated, it gives CASSLGQGAETQYF.

The CDR3 DNA sequence: TGTGCCAGCACCGTTCCCCTAGCGGGGAGCAATGAGCAGTTCTTC. Protein sequence: CASTVPLAGSNEQFF. This rearrangement joins TRBV28 to TRBJ2-1; TRBD2 agrees at 9 bases. The junction had 10 bases not matched to a gene; V was cut back by 7 bases and J by 6 bases. The CDR3 consists of 15 residues. CDR1 and CDR2 from the germline V gene are MDHEN and SYDVKM.

This clone was detected only a few times. The chain employs TRBV19 and TRBJ1-1; 7 bases agree with TRBD1. The CDR3 is 13 amino acids. CDR1 and CDR2 from the germline V gene are LNHDA and SQIVND (reference sequence). J lost 6 bases, V lost 10 bases, and 11 bases had no gene match. CDR3 DNA sequence: TGTGCCACCCATAACAGGGGACTGCCTGAAGCTTTCTTT. This gives the protein CATHNRGLPEAFF. Based on the CDR3 plus reference TRBV19 and TRBJ1-1, the full variable domain is DGGITQSPKYLFRKEGQNVTLSCEQNLNHDAMYWYRQDPGQGLRLIYYSQIVNDFQKGDIAEGYSVSREKKESFPLTVTSAQKNPTAFYLCATHNRGLPEAFFGQGTRLTVV.